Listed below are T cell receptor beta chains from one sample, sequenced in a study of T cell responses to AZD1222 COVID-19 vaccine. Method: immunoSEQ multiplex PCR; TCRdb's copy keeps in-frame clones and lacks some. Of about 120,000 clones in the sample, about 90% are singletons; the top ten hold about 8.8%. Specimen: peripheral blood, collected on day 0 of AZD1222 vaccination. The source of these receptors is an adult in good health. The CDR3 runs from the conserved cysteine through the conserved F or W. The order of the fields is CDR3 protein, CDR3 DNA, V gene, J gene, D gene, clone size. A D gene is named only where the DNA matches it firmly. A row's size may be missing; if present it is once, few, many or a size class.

CDR3 protein: CSVRGQVNTGELFF; CDR3 DNA: TGCAGCGTTCGGGGACAGGTGAACACCGGGGAGCTGTTTTTT; V gene: TRBV29-1; J gene: TRBJ2-2; D gene: TRBD1; clone size: few
CDR3 protein: CASQPGGPDHEQFF; CDR3 DNA: TGTGCCAGCCAACCCGGGGGGCCGGACCATGAGCAGTTCTTC; V gene: TRBV5-4; J gene: TRBJ2-1; D gene: .; clone size: once
CDR3 protein: CASSFPRGEVGTQYF; CDR3 DNA: TGCGCCAGCAGCTTCCCCAGGGGCGAAGTAGGGACCCAGTACTTC; V gene: TRBV5-1; J gene: TRBJ2-5; D gene: .; clone size: .
CDR3 protein: CASSSSKDYEQYF; CDR3 DNA: TGTGCCAGTAGTAGTTCCAAGGACTACGAGCAGTACTTC; V gene: TRBV19; J gene: TRBJ2-7; D gene: .; clone size: .
CDR3 protein: CASSFPDRGREEQYF; CDR3 DNA: TGTGCCAGCAGTTTTCCTGACAGGGGGCGGGAAGAGCAGTACTTC; V gene: TRBV28; J gene: TRBJ2-7; D gene: TRBD1; clone size: .
CDR3 protein: CASSEGAGEDTEAFF; CDR3 DNA: TGTGCCAGCAGTGAAGGGGCGGGGGAGGACACTGAAGCTTTCTTT; V gene: TRBV2; J gene: TRBJ1-1; D gene: .; clone size: .
CDR3 protein: CASSLVGLNLMGQYF; CDR3 DNA: TGTGCCAGCAGCTTAGTCGGACTGAATTTGATGGGGCAGTACTTC; V gene: TRBV7-2; J gene: TRBJ2-7; D gene: .; clone size: .
CDR3 protein: CASSMEQTGAYGYTF; CDR3 DNA: TGTGCCAGTAGTATGGAACAAACAGGGGCATATGGCTACACCTTC; V gene: TRBV19; J gene: TRBJ1-2; D gene: TRBD1; clone size: .
CDR3 protein: CASSQDTSYGNTIYF; CDR3 DNA: TGTGCCAGCAGCCAAGACACTTCTTATGGAAACACCATATATTTT; V gene: TRBV3-1/TRBV3-2; J gene: TRBJ1-3; D gene: .; clone size: .
CDR3 protein: CASSMPGLEQFF; CDR3 DNA: TGTGCCAGTAGTATGCCGGGACTGGAGCAGTTCTTC; V gene: TRBV19; J gene: TRBJ2-1; D gene: .; clone size: .
CDR3 protein: CASRTGGYYEQYF; CDR3 DNA: TGTGCCAGCAGAACAGGGGGCTACTACGAGCAGTACTTC; V gene: TRBV6-5; J gene: TRBJ2-7; D gene: TRBD1; clone size: .
CDR3 protein: CASSLPTPGDWQETQYF; CDR3 DNA: TGTGCCAGCAGTCTCCCCACCCCAGGGGATTGGCAAGAGACCCAGTACTTC; V gene: TRBV6-2/TRBV6-3; J gene: TRBJ2-5; D gene: .; clone size: few
CDR3 protein: CASSLPSGTTTGELFF; CDR3 DNA: TGTGCCAGCAGTTTACCCTCCGGGACTACCACCGGGGAGCTGTTTTTT; V gene: TRBV27; J gene: TRBJ2-2; D gene: TRBD2; clone size: .
CDR3 protein: CASSTPDRGVFEKLFF; CDR3 DNA: TGTGCCAGCAGCACCCCCGACAGGGGAGTGTTTGAAAAACTGTTTTTT; V gene: TRBV11-2; J gene: TRBJ1-4; D gene: TRBD1; clone size: .
CDR3 protein: CASSPSGVSALHF; CDR3 DNA: TGTGCCAGCAGCCCTAGTGGTGTCTCAGCCCTCCACTTT; V gene: TRBV9; J gene: TRBJ1-6; D gene: .; clone size: .
CDR3 protein: CASSLVGGYRSNEKLFF; CDR3 DNA: TGTGCCAGCAGCTTGGTTGGGGGGTATAGGAGTAATGAAAAACTGTTTTTT; V gene: TRBV7-3; J gene: TRBJ1-4; D gene: .; clone size: .
CDR3 protein: CASSQDVLFNTEAFF; CDR3 DNA: TGCGCCAGCAGCCAAGATGTGCTGTTCAACACTGAAGCTTTCTTT; V gene: TRBV4-1; J gene: TRBJ1-1; D gene: .; clone size: .
CDR3 protein: CASSQAYRGPVTLHF; CDR3 DNA: TGTGCCAGCAGCCAAGCGTACAGGGGCCCCGTTACCCTCCACTTT; V gene: TRBV3-1/TRBV3-2; J gene: TRBJ1-6; D gene: TRBD1; clone size: .
CDR3 protein: CASSEGTANEKLFF; CDR3 DNA: TGTGCCAGCAGTGAAGGGACAGCGAATGAAAAACTGTTTTTT; V gene: TRBV6-1; J gene: TRBJ1-4; D gene: .; clone size: once
CDR3 protein: CASSFYVRTSGTYEQYF; CDR3 DNA: TGTGCCAGCAGCTTCTACGTCCGGACTAGCGGGACCTACGAGCAGTACTTC; V gene: TRBV7-2; J gene: TRBJ2-7; D gene: TRBD2; clone size: .
CDR3 protein: CASSERGLLNYGYTF; CDR3 DNA: TGTGCCAGCAGTGAAAGGGGACTACTTAACTATGGCTACACCTTC; V gene: TRBV2; J gene: TRBJ1-2; D gene: .; clone size: .
CDR3 protein: CASSLGTEQFF; CDR3 DNA: TGCGCCAGCAGCTTGGGGACAGAGCAGTTCTTC; V gene: TRBV5-1; J gene: TRBJ2-1; D gene: .; clone size: .
CDR3 protein: CASTRDNRQFF; CDR3 DNA: TGTGCCAGTACCCGGGACAATCGGCAGTTCTTC; V gene: TRBV19; J gene: TRBJ2-1; D gene: .; clone size: .
CDR3 protein: CASSQSQGAESEKLFF; CDR3 DNA: TGCGCCAGCAGCCAGTCACAGGGGGCGGAATCGGAAAAACTGTTTTTT; V gene: TRBV4-1; J gene: TRBJ1-4; D gene: TRBD1; clone size: .
CDR3 protein: CASPAPPQGKSSYNEQFF; CDR3 DNA: TGTGCCAGCCCCGCCCCCCCCCAGGGGAAGAGCTCCTACAATGAGCAGTTCTTC; V gene: TRBV28; J gene: TRBJ2-1; D gene: .; clone size: .
CDR3 protein: CASSPGEDYGYTF; CDR3 DNA: TGTGCCAGCTCACCTGGGGAGGACTATGGCTACACCTTC; V gene: TRBV18; J gene: TRBJ1-2; D gene: .; clone size: .
CDR3 protein: CASSSGPGQGGSPLYF; CDR3 DNA: TGTGCCAGCAGCTCGGGGCCGGGACAGGGGGGTTCACCCCTCTACTTT; V gene: TRBV7-2; J gene: TRBJ1-6; D gene: TRBD1; clone size: .